This T cell receptor (beta chain) was recorded in a study of blood T cell repertoires in COVID-19. At the level of the study: Collection of acute and convalescent COVID-19 samples took place in the United States, Italy and Spain.

Generated by immunoSEQ multiplex PCR, the TCRdb table keeps only in-frame clones and is missing some. The data hold 65,000 to 100,000 clones, with approximately 80% observed a single time. This clone has a single count. CDR3 length equals 16 residues. CDR1 and CDR2 (germline): SGHVS, FQNEAQ. J was trimmed by 1 base and V by 7 bases; bases with no gene match: 10. The source of this sequence is a human donor in a cohort sampled during active COVID-19. Sequenced input: peripheral blood. The chain employs TRBV7-8 and TRBJ2-7; 10 bases are shared with TRBD1. CDR3 sequence: CASTPYGTGDSYEQYF. The CDR3 coding sequence is TGTGCCAGCACCCCCTATGGGACAGGGGATTCCTACGAGCAGTACTTC.